This T cell receptor delta chain comes out of a study of gamma-delta chains in newborns, infants, children. As for the study in general: Innate gammadelta T cells reportedly expand polyclonally right after birth, driven by microbial exposure, per the title.

TCRdb re-called the reads using CATT. The table has over 2,500 delta-chain clones, roughly 50% seen once. The sample holds one count of this clone. Germline assignment: CDR1 TSWWSYY and CDR2 QGS. The V end was cut by 4 bases, the J end by 2 bases, with 41 bases between. The CDR3 is 24 residues long. Source material: blood. The sequence came from a child who received the measles vaccine. The V call is TRDV1, the J call TRDJ1; possible D gene TRDD3, 8 bases. In DNA form, the CDR3 reads TGTGCTCTTGGGGCCCGAGGGTTTTCCTACGCGTACGCTAATTGGGGGGATAAAACCGATAAACTCATCTTT. It yields the protein CALGARGFSYAYANWGDKTDKLIF.